The subject of this entry is one T cell receptor beta chain. Its antigen is still unknown. The input lacks base qualities; no much larger clone sits a single base away. CDR1 LNHDA and CDR2 SQIVND were looked up in the germline V gene (reference sequence). The V and J ends are trimmed by 6 bases and 5 bases, leaving 10 bases between them. The CDR3 measures 12 amino acids from cysteine to phenylalanine. Of all the DNA, just the CDR3 is kept, 36 bases in frame from base 1. The receptor library was made with the immunoSEQ multiplex PCR assay. For TCR sequencing, RNA was extracted from every sample and reverse transcribed into cDNA to serve as template. First-strand cDNA was synthesized using SuperScript III with a 2:1 mix of oligo-dT and random hexamers. A synthetic immune receptor repertoire was used to measure amplification bias, and any remaining bias was corrected computationally. As for how the authors treated the data: Raw reads were preprocessed for error removal, and CDR3 was defined according to IMGT conventions as running from the conserved cysteine to phenylalanine. Clonality was calculated as 1 minus Shannon entropy normalized by log2 of the number of productive unique TCRs. Scalp TCRbeta sequences were cross-referenced with sorted blood CD4 and CD8 repertoires so that the CD4 or CD8 identity of scalp clones could be inferred. TCRdb retrieved this table from immuneACCESS and kept in-frame rearrangements only. Not all clones are present; in checked studies, unresolved V genes account for under half, and no reason is known for the remainder. Clone size and the V and J calls come from that table; the DNA yielded D and trimming. This sample gives roughly 230,000 clones in total; about 40% of them show up just once. The ten largest clonotypes hold around 2.8% of the sample.

The data were obtained in a study of CD8+ T cells in alopecia areata listed by TCRdb under 2018. In terms of the full investigation: The treated patients took part in an open-label pilot trial in which moderate-to-severe alopecia areata was treated with oral tofacitinib at 5 to 10 mg twice daily. RNA was extracted with the PAXgene miRNA kit for fixed scalp, the miRNeasy kit for PBMCs, and the RNeasy kit for mouse skin. Scalp clonality was compared across normal scalp (n=4), patchy alopecia areata scalp (n=8), and alopecia totalis/universalis scalp (n=8). In both human patients and the C3H/HeJ mouse model, the study applied high-throughput TCRbeta sequencing to look at T cell clonal expansion in alopecia areata. Biopsies were taken from tofacitinib-treated patients at baseline and at 4 and 24 weeks of treatment, and a later scalp biopsy was taken in several of the tofacitinib-treated patients. Tofacitinib was administered for 6 to 18 months, and 6 months of follow-up off drug were then conducted to assess delayed response and recurrence. For the treated patients, the SALT score, which quantifies what percentage of scalp surface area is affected, served as the measure of disease severity. On the human side, TCRbeta sequencing was run on scalp tissue and on sorted CD4+ and CD8+ peripheral blood T cells from healthy controls and from alopecia areata patients with either patchy or totalis/universalis disease. Amplification of TCRbeta CDR3 regions was done by immunoSEQ multiplex PCR using 35 Vbeta forward primers and 13 Jbeta reverse primers. The full study reports these points: Because the treated cohort was small and included a single nonresponder, larger studies are needed to assess links between baseline CD8+ expansion and response. Compared with normal scalp, lesional scalp had higher clonality and more expanded CD8+ clones, particularly in alopecia totalis/universalis, a pattern that suggests antigenic drive. Many expanded lesional clones were found to persist in scalp and blood during tofacitinib treatment, and relapse after treatment cessation may be partly explained by this persistence. Unlike mouse skin, where gammadelta T cells dominate, normal human skin contains resident alphabeta T cells that get sequenced too, which complicates analysis of the scalp TCR repertoire. TCR sequences shared between patients were less clear than in mice, possibly partly because of HLA diversity in the patient population. Tofacitinib significantly lowered scalp clonality and the number of expanded CD8+ clones among the top 100 scalp clones.

The treatment or condition label for this specimen denotes: oral pan-JAK inhibitor, 5-10 mg twice daily. Lesional scalp punch biopsies and peripheral blood were collected from alopecia areata patients. PBMCs were separated by density centrifugation and stained for CD3, CD4 and CD8, after which CD4+ and CD8+ T cells were sorted on a FACSAria. The origin of this receptor is a human donor with alopecia areata. The chain is assembled from TRBV19 and TRBJ1-1, with no reliable assignment of the D segment. This sample comprised CD4+ T cells sorted from blood, obtained at approximately week 36, from a patient treated with tofacitinib. The CDR3 sequence is CASRDLGTEAFF. The base sequence is TGTGCCAGTAGGGACTTGGGGACTGAAGCTTTCTTT.